One T cell receptor beta chain is described in this entry. Antigen specificity is unknown. The sample comes from a study of T cell responses to AZD1222 COVID-19 vaccine. TCRdb's copy holds only in-frame clones and misses some; the assay was immunoSEQ multiplex PCR. The table lists under 140,000 clones, about 87% of them singletons, with 1.5% to 2% in the top ten. The study's findings and limits: Nearly half of spike-specific TCRs reportedly target unmutated variant regions. The donor cohort was predominantly white British with a female majority, and clonal diversity may have been underestimated.

The CDR3 sequence is 14 residues long. Deletions cut 5 bases from V and 3 bases from J, with 13 bases between. Germline lookup yields CDR1 SEHNR and CDR2 FQNEAQ (reference sequence). This clonotype was sampled from an adult in good health. Sequenced here: peripheral blood, sampled on day 0 of AZD1222 vaccination. The genes are TRBV7-9 and TRBJ1-2; D is possibly TRBD1 (5 bases). The CDR3 region is CASSDWTLDYGYTF. For the CDR3, the DNA is TGTGCCAGCAGCGATTGGACACTGGACTATGGCTACACCTTC.